Listed here are 23 T cell receptor beta chains from one sample, sequenced in a study of T-cell reconstitution after alpha-beta-depleted transplantation in children. The library targeted TCRbeta and was prepared with unique molecular identifiers. TCRdb itself ran the PCR reads through MiXCR, one entry per CDR3 protein. The table records about 640,000 distinct CDR3 sequences, approximately 17% of them present only once. The sample here was PBMCs from the stem cell graft donor, taken from the stem cell graft. Receptors originate from a human donor who donated a stem cell graft to a child with acute myeloid leukemia.

V gene TRBV5-1 combines with J gene TRBJ2-3; D is unresolved. CDR1 and CDR2 from the germline V gene are SGHRS and YFSETQ. There are 15 residues in the CDR3. Trimming removed 7 bases from V and 4 bases from J, with 19 bases in between. The CDR3 here is CASASAALVSDTQYF. The CDR3 DNA is TGCGCCAGCGCCTCCGCGGCCCTCGTTTCAGATACGCAGTATTTT.

This clonotype was observed a handful of times. The rearrangement links TRBV4-3 to TRBJ2-2; D is possibly TRBD1 or TRBD2 (6 bases each). CDR3 length: 19 amino acids. CDR1 is LGHNA and CDR2 is YSLEER in the germline V gene. V was pared by 0 bases and J by 5 bases, with 22 bases between. The CDR3 bases are TGCGCCAGCAGCCAAGATACATTCGGGGGAACAGGGCGGACCGGGGAGCTGTTTTTT. Amino acid sequence: CASSQDTFGGTGRTGELFF.

Comments on this clonotype: Given a much more abundant clone one base away, this may be a read error. The chain has TRBV20-1 and TRBJ1-3, with unresolved D. This CDR3 is 14 amino acids long. Trimming pared 4 bases from V and 0 bases from J, leaving 10 bases between. The germline V gene encodes CDR1 DFQATT and CDR2 SNEGSKA (reference sequence). The CDR3 bases are TGCAGTGCTAAGAAACAGCTCTCTGGAAACACCATATATTTT. This sequence encodes CSAKKQLSGNTIYF.

This clonotype has more than one count but fewer than ten. V is TRBV12-3 or TRBV12-4 and J is TRBJ1-5; D remains unclear. V lost 6 bases and J 6 bases, leaving 12 bases between the germline ends. The CDR3 runs 13 residues. The CDR3, as DNA: TGTGCCAGCAGCTTCGACGGCCTTCAGCCCCAGCATTTT. It specifies CASSFDGLQPQHF.

This clonotype showed up just a few times. The V gene is TRBV20-1, the J gene TRBJ2-3, with 7 bases fitting TRBD1. Germline lookup yields CDR1 DFQATT and CDR2 SNEGSKA (reference sequence). This CDR3 comprises 13 residues. The junction had 13 bases not matched to a gene; V was cut back by 7 bases and J by 9 bases. CDR3 region: CSVGETGSQTQYF. The CDR3 bases are TGCAGTGTTGGAGAGACAGGGTCTCAGACGCAGTATTTT.

The V call is TRBV7-2, the J call TRBJ2-3; D possibly corresponds to TRBD2 (6 bases). The CDR3 is 16 amino acids. Trimming cost V 1 base and J 0 bases, with 11 bases left between them. CDR1 is SGHTA, CDR2 FQGNSA, per germline. As DNA, the CDR3 is TGTGCCAGCAGCTTAGTAGCGGATTCTAGCACAGATACGCAGTATTTT. Protein sequence: CASSLVADSSTDTQYF. The complete variable domain, with remaining parts taken from reference TRBV7-2 and TRBJ2-3, reads GAGVSQSPSNKVTEKGKDVELRCDPISGHTALYWYRQSLGQGLEFLIYFQGNSAPDKSGLPSDRFSAERTGGSVSTLTIQRTQQEDSAVYLCASSLVADSSTDTQYFGPGTRLTVL.

This clonotype has a handful of counts. The chain couples TRBV20-1 to TRBJ1-2, with 7 nucleotides matching TRBD1. The V segment lost 6 bases and the J segment 6 bases; nucleotides outside the gene matches: 4. CDR1 DFQATT and CDR2 SNEGSKA come from the germline V gene (reference sequence). This CDR3 contains 11 residues. The CDR3 DNA follows: TGCAGTGCCCAGGGGGGACATGGCTACACCTTC. This codes for CSAQGGHGYTF.

In this sample, this clonotype turned up many times. The rearrangement uses TRBV7-2 and TRBJ1-4; no firm D call. The CDR3 consists of 13 residues. V gave up 5 bases and J gave up 8 bases, with 12 bases separating them. Germline V gene sequence: CDR1 SGHTA, CDR2 FQGNSA. Written as DNA, the CDR3 is TGTGCCAGCAGCCCATCGATGGGGGAAAAACTGTTTTTT. Amino acid sequence: CASSPSMGEKLFF. The full variable domain, in which reference TRBV7-2 and TRBJ1-4 provide the parts outside the CDR3, is GAGVSQSPSNKVTEKGKDVELRCDPISGHTALYWYRQSLGQGLEFLIYFQGNSAPDKSGLPSDRFSAERTGGSVSTLTIQRTQQEDSAVYLCASSPSMGEKLFFGSGTQLSVL.

This clonotype has at least ten counts. This chain joins TRBV20-1 and TRBJ2-7, with TRBD1 matching over 9 bases. This CDR3 region has 13 residues. After removal of 5 bases from V and 2 bases from J, the junction contained 4 bases not matched to a gene. Germline V gene data show CDR1 as DFQATT and CDR2 as SNEGSKA (reference sequence). The CDR3 nucleotides are TGCAGTGCTGGACAGGGGAAGGCCTACGAGCAGTACGTC. It codes for CSAGQGKAYEQYV.

The V gene is TRBV20-1, the J gene TRBJ2-3; 8 bases agree with TRBD1. CDR3 length equals 15 residues. Germline V gene lookup returns CDR1 DFQATT and CDR2 SNEGSKA (reference sequence). This CDR3 is CSSTRTGSPTDTQYF. For the CDR3, the DNA is TGCAGCTCCACCCGGACAGGGTCTCCCACAGATACGCAGTATTTT.

At least ten counts were recorded for this clonotype. CDR3 in DNA: TGTGCCAGCAGCGAGTCCGGGACAGGGGACCATAAAGCTTTCTTT. This gives the protein CASSESGTGDHKAFF. The rearrangement joins TRBV9 to TRBJ1-1, with 10 bases matching TRBD1. This CDR3 has 15 amino acids. CDR1 SGDLS and CDR2 YYNGEE come from the germline V gene. After removal of 3 bases from V and 9 bases from J, the junction contained 11 bases not matched to a gene.

As concerns this clonotype: A much bigger clone sits one base away, suggesting this may be a read error. The chain carries TRBV27 and TRBJ2-3, with D possibly TRBD2 on 6 matching bases. CDR1 MNHEY and CDR2 SMNVEV come from the germline V gene (reference sequence). The V gene lost 5 bases and the J gene lost 3 bases, with 9 bases spanning the gap. The CDR3 sequence is 13 residues long. The CDR3 is CASSMGGTDTQYF. As DNA, the CDR3 is TGTGCCAGCAGTATGGGGGGAACAGATACGCAGTATTTT.

Ten or more counts support this clonotype. The CDR3 DNA reads TGTGCCAGCAGCGCCCGGACAGGGCATACGCAGTATTTT. It yields the protein CASSARTGHTQYF. The rearrangement joins TRBV7-2 to TRBJ2-3; TRBD1 agrees at 8 bases. Germline CDR1 SGHTA, CDR2 FQGNSA. This CDR3 region has 13 residues. The J segment lost 7 bases and the V segment lost 5 bases, leaving 5 bases of the junction unmatched. Drawing the rest from reference TRBV7-2 and TRBJ2-3, the complete variable domain is GAGVSQSPSNKVTEKGKDVELRCDPISGHTALYWYRQSLGQGLEFLIYFQGNSAPDKSGLPSDRFSAERTGGSVSTLTIQRTQQEDSAVYLCASSARTGHTQYFGPGTRLTVL.

The sample holds a few counts of this clonotype. CDR3 bases: TGTGCCATCAGTGAGTACCTCGGTGATAGCAATCAGCCCCAGCATTTT. Amino acids: CAISEYLGDSNQPQHF. The V and J genes are TRBV10-3 and TRBJ1-5; no clear D gene. The V gene lost 1 base and the J gene lost 0 bases, with 10 bases spanning the gap. From germline, CDR1 is ENHRY and CDR2 SYGVKD. This CDR3 region has 16 residues.

The sample holds many counts of this clonotype. The chain uses TRBV20-1 and TRBJ1-2; D is unresolved. Deletions cut 3 bases from V and 7 bases from J, with 9 bases between. This CDR3 is 11 amino acids long. CDR1 is DFQATT, CDR2 SNEGSKA, per germline (reference sequence). CDR3 protein: CSARWGSGYTF. DNA of the CDR3: TGCAGTGCTAGGTGGGGATCTGGCTACACCTTC.

This clonotype was counted many times. V and J are TRBV6-5 and TRBJ1-1; D gene uncertain. CDR3 length equals 17 residues. CDR1 and CDR2 from the germline V gene are MNHEY and SVGAGI. V gave up 3 bases and J gave up 0 bases, with 17 bases separating them. The CDR3 DNA sequence: TGTGCCAGCAGTTATCGGGTTCGGGTAAACATGAACACTGAAGCTTTCTTT. Amino acid sequence: CASSYRVRVNMNTEAFF.

V and J are TRBV20-1 and TRBJ1-2; 7 bases are shared with TRBD1. Germline-derived CDR1 and CDR2 are DFQATT and SNEGSKA (reference sequence). V lost 3 bases, J lost 1 base, and 5 bases stayed unmatched. The CDR3 has 14 residues. DNA for the CDR3: TGCAGTGCTAGGGGACAGACTTTTAACTATGGCTACACCTTC. Encoded protein: CSARGQTFNYGYTF.

This clonotype showed up many times. The gene calls are TRBV29-1 and TRBJ2-1, with D possibly TRBD2 on 5 matching bases. Germline values: CDR1 SQVTM, CDR2 ANQGSEA. V lost 6 bases, J lost 4 bases, and 16 bases lay in between. This CDR3 spans 14 amino acids. The CDR3 region is CSVQRAGDYNEQFF. The CDR3 DNA sequence: TGCAGCGTGCAAAGGGCCGGGGATTACAATGAGCAGTTCTTC.

In its sample, this clonotype was seen many times. The V call is TRBV7-2, the J call TRBJ2-3; 9 bases agree with TRBD2. This CDR3 comprises 16 residues. Trimming removed 5 bases from V and 3 bases from J; junction bases left unmatched: 9. Germline CDR1 and CDR2: SGHTA and FQGNSA. DNA of the CDR3: TGTGCCAGCAGCCCATCAGGCCTAGCGGGGACAGATACGCAGTATTTT. It is translated as CASSPSGLAGTDTQYF. Full variable domain (missing parts from reference TRBV7-2 and TRBJ2-3): GAGVSQSPSNKVTEKGKDVELRCDPISGHTALYWYRQSLGQGLEFLIYFQGNSAPDKSGLPSDRFSAERTGGSVSTLTIQRTQQEDSAVYLCASSPSGLAGTDTQYFGPGTRLTVL.

This clonotype was counted at least ten times. The CDR3 nucleotides read TGCAGCGTTAGCAAGGGACAGGCTTTTGAGCAGTACTTC. Translating gives CSVSKGQAFEQYF. The chain links TRBV29-1 to TRBJ2-7; 8 bases agree with TRBD1. V shed 5 bases and J 7 bases; nucleotides not matched to a gene: 10. CDR3 size: 13 residues. The germline gives CDR1 SQVTM, CDR2 ANQGSEA.

This clonotype was counted a few times. This chain uses TRBV5-1 with TRBJ2-4; maybe TRBD1 (5 bases). V dropped 4 bases and J dropped 0 bases, with 11 bases sitting between them. The CDR3 runs 15 residues. Germline-derived CDR1 and CDR2 are SGHRS and YFSETQ. CDR3 sequence reads: CASSGTGLAKNIQYF. The CDR3 DNA sequence: TGCGCCAGCAGCGGAACAGGATTAGCCAAAAACATTCAGTACTTC.

The chain carries TRBV7-2 and TRBJ2-6, with D possibly being TRBD2 (6 bases). V dropped 3 bases and J dropped 2 bases, with 11 bases sitting between them. The V gene's germline CDR1 is SGHTA and CDR2 FQGNSA. CDR3 length equals 16 residues. The CDR3 coding sequence is TGTGCCAGCAGCTTGCGGGACGGGGCTGGGGCCAACGTCCTGACTTTC. Protein: CASSLRDGAGANVLTF. The full variable domain, completed using reference TRBV7-2 and TRBJ2-6, is GAGVSQSPSNKVTEKGKDVELRCDPISGHTALYWYRQSLGQGLEFLIYFQGNSAPDKSGLPSDRFSAERTGGSVSTLTIQRTQQEDSAVYLCASSLRDGAGANVLTFGAGSRLTVL.

This clonotype occurred a few times. This chain joins TRBV20-1 and TRBJ2-2; TRBD1 matches 10 bases. Unmatched junction bases numbered 5, after V lost 5 bases and J lost 5 bases. The CDR3 spans 14 residues. Germline V gene sequence: CDR1 DFQATT, CDR2 SNEGSKA (reference sequence). CDR3 bases: TGCAGTGCTGCCCCGGGACAGGGGACCGGGGAGCTGTTTTTT. This encodes CSAAPGQGTGELFF.